This is a list of T cell receptor beta chains from one sample in a study of T cells in Graves' hyperthyroidism and ophthalmopathy. Via MiXCR, TCRdb re-called the multiplex PCR reads, giving one row per CDR3 protein. Among 370,000 or so distinct CDR3 sequences listed, more than 15% were seen once. The sample consisted of blood. These receptors originate from a woman aged 18-30 years with Graves' hyperthyroidism that later progressed to Graves' ophthalmopathy. CDR3s include the opening cysteine and the closing phenylalanine or tryptophan. The D gene is left open where the match is weak. Only part of the rows carry a size: once, few, many, or a class if the clone is expanded.

D | length | J | size | V | DNA | CDR3
TRBD1 | 14 | TRBJ1-1 | - | TRBV20-1 | TGCAGTGCTAGAGATACAACAGGGGTGGGTGAAGCTTTCTTT | CSARDTTGVGEAFF
TRBD2 | 15 | TRBJ2-4 | - | TRBV2 | TGTGCCAGCAGGGGACTAGCGGGAGGGCCGAACATTCAGTACTTC | CASRGLAGGPNIQYF
- | 14 | TRBJ2-3 | few | TRBV5-4 | TGTGCCAGCAGCGGTCCGGGTGGGAGAGATACGCAGTATTTT | CASSGPGGRDTQYF
TRBD2 | 17 | TRBJ2-1 | - | TRBV20-1 | TGCAGTGCTAGCACGGAACTAGCGGGAGCGGGTTACAATGAGCAGTTCTTC | CSASTELAGAGYNEQFF
TRBD2 | 15 | TRBJ2-3 | many | TRBV6-1 | TGTGCCAGCAGGAACAAGGGACTATTCACAGATACGCAGTATTTT | CASRNKGLFTDTQYF
TRBD1 | 16 | TRBJ1-1 | - | TRBV6-1 | TGTGCCAGCAGCCGAGGGACGGGACAGACAAATCCTGAAGCTTTCTTT | CASSRGTGQTNPEAFF
- | 13 | TRBJ2-3 | - | TRBV6-2/TRBV6-3 | TGTGCCAGCAACCAAGACCCCACAGATACGCAGTATTTT | CASNQDPTDTQYF
TRBD1 | 15 | TRBJ2-7 | few | TRBV6-1 | TGTGCCAGCAGCGGGGGGACAGGGCAACACTACGAGCAGTACTTC | CASSGGTGQHYEQYF
- | 18 | TRBJ2-7 | - | TRBV28 | TGTGCCAGCAGCGGATGGGCCATGGGGAGCGCCTCTCCCTACGAGCAGTACTTC | CASSGWAMGSASPYEQYF
TRBD1 | 14 | TRBJ1-5 | - | TRBV12-3/TRBV12-4 | TGTGCCAGCACCTCGACAGGGGCAAATCAGCCCCAGCATTTT | CASTSTGANQPQHF
TRBD1 | 18 | TRBJ1-5 | many | TRBV12-3/TRBV12-4 | TGTGCCAGCAGTTTAGGACCGGGACAGGGGGCGCGGAATCAGCCCCAGCATTTT | CASSLGPGQGARNQPQHF
TRBD2 | 12 | TRBJ2-3 | many | TRBV27 | TGTGCCAGCAAGGGAGGGGAAGATACGCAGTATTTT | CASKGGEDTQYF
TRBD2 | 13 | TRBJ2-7 | many | TRBV28 | TGTGCCAGCACCCTAGCGGGAGCTTACGAGCAGTACTTC | CASTLAGAYEQYF
TRBD1 | 14 | TRBJ2-7 | many | TRBV7-9 | TGTGCCAGCAGCTTAGGGCAGGGGGTCTACGAGCAGTACTTC | CASSLGQGVYEQYF
TRBD2 | 17 | TRBJ2-4 | many | TRBV11-2 | TGTGCCAGCAGCCCCGGGACTAGCGGACACACTAAAAACATTCAGTACTTC | CASSPGTSGHTKNIQYF
- | 15 | TRBJ1-6 | - | TRBV5-8 | TGTGCCAGCAGCTTTGGGGTATTGGGCGATTCACCCCTCCACTTT | CASSFGVLGDSPLHF
TRBD1 | 14 | TRBJ1-5 | many | TRBV19 | TGTGCCAGTAGTATGGGACAGGGTTATCAGCCCCAGCATTTT | CASSMGQGYQPQHF
TRBD1 | 14 | TRBJ2-7 | many | TRBV2 | TGTGCCAGCACCCCCGGGACAGGAGCCTACGAGCAGTACTTC | CASTPGTGAYEQYF
- | 15 | TRBJ2-1 | - | TRBV19 | TGTGCCAGTAGTATAACCCAGCCCCATAACAATGAGCAGTTCTTC | CASSITQPHNNEQFF
- | 13 | TRBJ2-5 | few | TRBV25-1 | TGTGCCAGCAGTGGAGGCCCCCAAGAGACCCAGTACTTC | CASSGGPQETQYF
- | 17 | TRBJ2-5 | - | TRBV6-6 | TGTGCCAGCAGTTACTCCTCGAGTTGGGACGGCTACGGGACCCAGTACTTC | CASSYSSSWDGYGTQYF
TRBD2 | 17 | TRBJ2-5 | - | TRBV5-1 | TGCGCCAGCAGCTTCACGTTTACTAGCGGGGGACAAGAGACCCAGTACTTC | CASSFTFTSGGQETQYF
- | 13 | TRBJ2-3 | - | TRBV24-1 | TGTGCCACCGCGGCGGAGGTTTCAGATACGCAGTATTTT | CATAAEVSDTQYF
- | 15 | TRBJ2-5 | many | TRBV28 | TGTGCCAGCAGTTTTTTCGGGAAGAGACAAGAGACCCAGTACTTC | CASSFFGKRQETQYF
TRBD2 | 15 | TRBJ2-5 | - | TRBV6-2/TRBV6-3 | TGTGCCAGCAGTTTTACTAGCGGGGGACAAGAGACCCAGTACTTC | CASSFTSGGQETQYF
- | 13 | TRBJ1-1 | many | TRBV20-1 | TGCAGTGCCGGACAGTCCAGAGCCACTGAAGCTTTCTTT | CSAGQSRATEAFF